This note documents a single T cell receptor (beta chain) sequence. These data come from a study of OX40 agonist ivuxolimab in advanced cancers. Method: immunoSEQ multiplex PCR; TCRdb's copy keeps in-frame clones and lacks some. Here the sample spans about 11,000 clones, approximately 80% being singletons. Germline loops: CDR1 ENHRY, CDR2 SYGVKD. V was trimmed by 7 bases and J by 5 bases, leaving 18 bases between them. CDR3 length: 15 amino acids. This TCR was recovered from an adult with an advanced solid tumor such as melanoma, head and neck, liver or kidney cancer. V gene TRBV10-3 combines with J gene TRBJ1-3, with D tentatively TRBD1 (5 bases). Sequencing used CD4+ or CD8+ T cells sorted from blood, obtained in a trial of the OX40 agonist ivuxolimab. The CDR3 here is CAITRDRQRRNTIYF. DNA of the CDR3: TGTGCCATCACGCGGGACCGACAGAGAAGAAACACCATATATTTT.